This is a list of T cell receptor beta chains from one sample in a study of T cell repertoires in cytomegalovirus infection. MiXCR, run by TCRdb on the reads, gives a single entry per CDR3 protein. The repertoire includes almost 500,000 distinct CDR3 sequences, 10% to 12% of them detected once, and approximately 10% sits in the top ten. Sequencing was performed on PBMCs. These receptors came from a human donor in good health (CMV status not recorded). Some clones in this sample may be carry-over from other donors' samples. CDR3s include the opening cysteine and the closing phenylalanine or tryptophan. Each record gives: V gene, CDR3 protein.

TRBV23-1	CASSQSRGQGSF
TRBV7-2	CASSLELASTDTQYF
TRBV20-1	CSARMGAETQYF
TRBV28	CASSFWGLAGVNTGELFF
TRBV11-2	CASSFSPAGNTIYF
TRBV6-5	CASSDIYGNQPQHF
TRBV6-2/TRBV6-3	CASSFRDPTGTEAFF
TRBV29-1	CSVLSIRGSYEQYF
TRBV15	CATSSLETTGGYTDTQYF
TRBV3-1	CASSQVRLSGNTIYF
TRBV12-3/TRBV12-4	CASSPPFGGGRADTQYF
TRBV28	CASSRAGVSYNEQFF
TRBV5-1	CASSLAQTLASYEQYF
TRBV7-2	CASSLRLGEAYEQYF
TRBV2	CASSGVFRETQYF
TRBV20-1	CSAGVSGRYNEQFF
TRBV24-1	CATSDFGDRDYSYEQYF
TRBV3-1	CASSQDGQPNQPQHF
TRBV7-9	CASSLGTTNQPQHF
TRBV5-4	CASSSPTGDYGYTF
TRBV5-1	CASSEGGPYEQYF
TRBV6-8	CASSRTVSTDTQYF
TRBV29-1	CSGLGFMNTEAFF
TRBV20-1	CSARDRPTDNYGYTF
TRBV14	CASSLVGQPGNTIYF
TRBV7-3	CASSLPGLAGGPSDTQYF
TRBV20-1	CSARTRHGYTF
TRBV7-2	CASSFSLAGGGGRELFF
TRBV28	CASSPGGNHYEQYF
TRBV24-1	CATSDSPTSNEQFF
TRBV12-5	CASGPTGVASGNTIYF
TRBV12-3/TRBV12-4	CASSFLGADTQYF
TRBV7-9	CASSPLVAGGETQYF
TRBV10-3	CAISESGQVVYEQYF
TRBV6-6	CASSQGRGGTEAFF
TRBV19	CASSGAGNQPQHF
TRBV12-3/TRBV12-4	CASSPQGWREMKETQYF
TRBV5-1	CASSRSGRIADTQYF
TRBV20-1	CSARDLQGADTEAFF
TRBV4-2	CASSQGQGLENTEAFF
TRBV20-1	CNAMDSYYNSPLHF
TRBV7-2	CASSLGQGSTYNSPLHF
TRBV7-8	CASSRGPFYEQFF
TRBV24-1	CATSGEDYLQETQYF
TRBV27	CASSLAKLVSDEQFF
TRBV29-1	CSVGRTGDSGEQYF
TRBV5-6	CASSLASTGGTDTQYF
TRBV12-3/TRBV12-4	CASSLLGGSGTEAFF
TRBV15	CATSRSGGAERRNEQFF
TRBV20-1	CSARGAYNEQFF
TRBV29-1	CSAPRYNNEQFF
TRBV7-8	CASSARRGNTEAFF
TRBV2	CASKVRRAAYEQYF
TRBV7-9	CASSLGQGQVEAFF
TRBV7-2	CASSPYTGELFF